This entry features one T cell receptor beta chain sequence. This record belongs to a study of shared T cell receptors in the human thymus. Germline values: CDR1 ENHRY, CDR2 SYGVKD. J was trimmed by 5 bases and V by 0 bases; bases with no gene match: 8. The CDR3 is 16 residues long. TCRdb keeps only in-frame clones here, not all; method: immunoSEQ multiplex PCR. The sample contains under 700,000 clones, 75% to 85% of which appear only once. The same data also contributed to another study, on human thymus T cells. That publication notes: Usage of V and J genes appeared biased in thymic and blood repertoires.

Source material: thymocytes. The chain joins TRBV10-3 to TRBJ1-1; 8 bases are a match to TRBD1. The clonotype originates from a boy in the first two years of life with a congenital heart defect. CDR3: CAISESMRTGRTEAFF. The CDR3 DNA is TGTGCCATCAGTGAGTCGATGCGGACAGGGAGGACTGAAGCTTTCTTT.